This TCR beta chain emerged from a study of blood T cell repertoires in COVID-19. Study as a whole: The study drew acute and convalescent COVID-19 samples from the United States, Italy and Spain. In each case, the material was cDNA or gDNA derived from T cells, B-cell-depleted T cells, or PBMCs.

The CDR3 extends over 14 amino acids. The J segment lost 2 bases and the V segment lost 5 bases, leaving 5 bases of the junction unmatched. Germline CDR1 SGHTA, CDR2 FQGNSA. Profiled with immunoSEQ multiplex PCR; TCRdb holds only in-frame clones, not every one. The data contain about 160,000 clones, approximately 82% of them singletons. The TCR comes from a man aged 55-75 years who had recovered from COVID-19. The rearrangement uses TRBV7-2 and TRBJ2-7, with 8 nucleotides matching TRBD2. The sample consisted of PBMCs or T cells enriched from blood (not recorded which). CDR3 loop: CASSAGRGAYEQYF. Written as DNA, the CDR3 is TGTGCCAGCAGCGCAGGGCGGGGGGCCTACGAGCAGTACTTC. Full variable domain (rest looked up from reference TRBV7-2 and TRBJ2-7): GAGVSQSPSNKVTEKGKDVELRCDPISGHTALYWYRQSLGQGLEFLIYFQGNSAPDKSGLPSDRFSAERTGGSVSTLTIQRTQQEDSAVYLCASSAGRGAYEQYFGPGTRLTVT.